The TCR beta chain described here comes from a study of blood T cell repertoires in COVID-19. V dropped 5 bases and J dropped 6; count of bases not matched to a gene: 1. CDR3 size: 13 residues. CDR1 and CDR2 from the germline V gene are KGHDR and SFDVKD. Authors' processing steps: Nucleated cell counts were estimated from reference gene primer amplification. The data were produced by immunoSEQ multiplex PCR, yet TCRdb's version contains in-frame clones alone and is incomplete. V and J calls and clone size are copied from that table; D and trimming were computed from the DNA. Of over 150,000 clones in the sample, approximately 80% are singletons; the top ten hold less than 3%.

The chain joins TRBV24-1 to TRBJ1-2, with 11 bases aligning to TRBD1. Sequencing was performed on peripheral blood. This TCR derives from a woman in her sixties or seventies with acute or convalescent COVID-19. The CDR3 nucleotides read TGTGCCACCAGTGGGACAGGGGGCCATGGCTACACCTTC. This translates into CATSGTGGHGYTF.